These T cell receptor beta chains were read from a single sample in a study of regulatory T cells in long-lasting Graves disease. TCRdb redid the calling of the multiplex PCR reads with MiXCR, one entry per CDR3 protein. Seen here are under 500,000 distinct CDR3 sequences, roughly 20% observed once, and the top ten hold around 21%. This specimen was peripheral blood mononuclear cells (PBMCs), taken when the disease was refractory, from a patient treated with antithyroid drugs. The source is a female donor with Graves disease. Both conserved end residues are trimmed from each CDR3. Each record gives: J gene, V gene, CDR3 protein.

TRBJ2-5	TRBV7-8	ASNKWGGGSQETQY
TRBJ2-7	TRBV7-9	ASSLLWDEQY
TRBJ2-7	TRBV20-1	SAPISGTGGSPSYEQY
TRBJ1-5	TRBV12-3/TRBV12-4	ASRGDSNQPQH
TRBJ1-1	TRBV3-1	ASSPNTLNTEAF
TRBJ1-1	TRBV7-2	ASSLEVGNTEAF
TRBJ2-5	TRBV20-1	SARGGVEGTQY
TRBJ2-5	TRBV7-9	ASSVSAALEETQY
TRBJ2-7	TRBV30	AWSPRTSWLTYEQY
TRBJ2-7	TRBV20-1	SAKVRGGSSYEQY
TRBJ2-5	TRBV27	ASSSNRGSQETQY
TRBJ2-7	TRBV27	ASRQMGGSYEQY
TRBJ2-7	TRBV15	ATSEADREDEQY
TRBJ2-7	TRBV4-1	ASSLEVTGGWNEQY
TRBJ1-1	TRBV12-3/TRBV12-4	ASSRHDRVNTEAF
TRBJ1-1	TRBV5-4	ASSLGTGVRTEAF
TRBJ1-1	TRBV11-2	ASSSPGWDTEAF
TRBJ2-7	TRBV5-1	ASSLVSDRYEQY
TRBJ2-7	TRBV6-1	ASARSLTYEQY
TRBJ1-4	TRBV12-3/TRBV12-4	ASSLAPWSEKLF
TRBJ2-7	TRBV29-1	SVEGLAGISEQY
TRBJ2-5	TRBV27	ASSPRTSGRRETQY
TRBJ1-1	TRBV6-2/TRBV6-3	ASSFMGTEAF
TRBJ2-1	TRBV12-3/TRBV12-4	ASSLSGRAGNEQF
TRBJ2-7	TRBV13	ASSPRGTSGRYEQY